The 17 T cell receptor beta chains in this list originate from one sample, sequenced in a study of radiotherapy plus CTLA-4 blockade in lung cancer (dated 2018 in TCRdb). The library was prepared using the immunoSEQ multiplex PCR assay. What TCRdb holds here is the immuneACCESS table cut down to in-frame rearrangements. Part of the clones is not present; checked against another copy, under half of the missing clones reflect an unresolved V gene, and the others are unexplained. Present in this sample are tens of thousands of clones, about 86% of which were seen just once. The ten largest make up about 2% of the sample. Material: peripheral blood, obtained from a patient treated with radiotherapy plus ipilimumab. These receptors were obtained from a human donor with non-small cell lung cancer who had a partial response to radiotherapy plus ipilimumab.

The chain has TRBV5-5 and TRBJ1-4; D not certain. Between the trimmed V and J ends, which lost 4 bases and 8 bases, there was a span of 18 bases. Germline V CDR1 and CDR2: SGHKS, YYEKEE (reference sequence). There are 15 residues in the CDR3. The CDR3 nucleotides read TGTGCCAGCAGCCGGGTGGCAGTTGAGTTCGAAAAACTGTTTTTT. Translating it yields CASSRVAVEFEKLFF. Drawing the rest from reference TRBV5-5 and TRBJ1-4, the complete variable domain is DAGVTQSPTHLIKTRGQQVTLRCSPISGHKSVSWYQQVLGQGPQFIFQYYEKEERGRGNFPDRFSARQFPNYSSELNVNALLLGDSALYLCASSRVAVEFEKLFFGSGTQLSVL.

The chain couples TRBV11-2 to TRBJ1-4, with TRBD1 identical over 7 bases. This CDR3 has 14 amino acids. Germline V lookup: CDR1 SGHAT, CDR2 FQNNGV. V gave up 5 bases and J gave up 4 bases; unmatched junction bases: 4. CDR3 coding DNA: TGTGCCAGCAGCACCAGGGGGTTTAATGAAAAACTGTTTTTT. Residues: CASSTRGFNEKLFF.

On this clone itself: At one of its ends the junction is not consistent with the germline gene, which may arise from a read error. The chain employs TRBV6-4 and TRBJ1-6; 9 nucleotides agree with TRBD1. Germline CDR1 reads MRHNA; CDR2 reads SNTAGT. The CDR3 sequence is 11 residues long. Here the CDR3 DNA reads TGTGCCAGCAGTGACGAGAAGGACAGGGGCTTT. Its translation: CASSDEKDRGF.

This chain connects TRBV30 to TRBJ1-5; D unclear. Germline values: CDR1 GTSNPN, CDR2 SVGIG (reference sequence). The CDR3 consists of 11 residues. V shed 5 bases and J shed 9 bases, with 11 bases lying between them. Here the CDR3 reads CAWCGTRPQHF. The CDR3 coding sequence is TGTGCCTGGTGCGGAACAAGGCCCCAGCATTTT.

The chain employs TRBV5-4 and TRBJ1-1; 7 bases match TRBD1. This CDR3 is built from 14 residues. Germline CDR1 and CDR2: SGHNT and YYREEE (reference sequence). J gave up 2 bases and V 5 bases, and 6 bases lay outside the gene matches. The CDR3 is CASRTQGPNTEAFF. In nucleotides, the CDR3 is TGTGCCAGCAGGACACAGGGGCCAAACACTGAAGCTTTCTTT.

The V gene is TRBV29-1, the J gene TRBJ2-2; TRBD1 matches at 10 bases. This CDR3 has 13 amino acids. The V segment lost 6 bases and the J segment 5 bases; nucleotides outside the gene matches: 3. From germline, CDR1 is SQVTM and CDR2 ANQGSEA. In DNA form, the CDR3 reads TGCAGCGTCAGACAGGGGGCGACCGGGGAGCTGTTTTTT. Protein sequence: CSVRQGATGELFF.

The chain combines TRBV7-6 with TRBJ2-7, with D possibly being TRBD1 (6 bases). V lost 5 bases and J lost 5, with 10 bases in between. CDR1 is SGHVS, CDR2 FNYEAQ, per germline. The CDR3 covers 12 residues. The CDR3 is CASSTRQDEQYF. Here the CDR3 DNA reads TGTGCCAGCAGCACCCGACAGGACGAGCAGTACTTC.

This clone was recorded only once. This CDR3 reads CASSFISGTGELFF. The CDR3 region has the DNA TGTGCCAGCAGTTTCATCTCGGGGACCGGGGAGCTGTTTTTT. This chain connects TRBV28 to TRBJ2-2; weak D call: TRBD2 (5 bases). The CDR3 contains 14 residues. Germline lookup yields CDR1 MDHEN and CDR2 SYDVKM. Trimming removed 3 bases from V and 5 bases from J, with 10 bases in between.

This chain joins TRBV5-5 and TRBJ1-5; maybe TRBD1 (6 bases). With 0 bases removed from V and 8 bases from J, the gap between germline ends came to 15 bases. This CDR3 is 15 amino acids long. Germline lookup yields CDR1 SGHKS and CDR2 YYEKEE (reference sequence). The CDR3 coding sequence is TGTGCCAGCAGCTTGGGAGGGGCAGGGGTTGAGCCCCAGCATTTT. This codes for CASSLGGAGVEPQHF.

The chain joins TRBV28 to TRBJ2-2; 11 bases are a match to TRBD2. The CDR3 totals 15 residues. J was trimmed by 6 bases and V by 5 bases; bases with no gene match: 5. CDR1 is MDHEN and CDR2 is SYDVKM in the germline V gene. CDR3 loop: CASSIAGGSAGELFF. Written as DNA, the CDR3 is TGTGCCAGCAGTATAGCGGGAGGGTCCGCCGGGGAGCTGTTTTTT.

J is TRBJ2-6 and V is TRBV14; D not certain. V lost 1 base to trimming and J lost 1 base, with 5 bases between them. CDR1 is SGHDN and CDR2 is FVKESK in the germline V gene. There are 15 residues in the CDR3. CDR3 sequence: CASSQARSGANVLTF. The CDR3 bases are TGTGCCAGCAGCCAAGCGAGGTCTGGGGCCAACGTCCTGACTTTC.

Here the CDR3 reads CATSALRGTGVRETQYF. The CDR3 coding sequence is TGTGCCACCAGCGCCCTCCGGGGGACAGGGGTGCGGGAGACCCAGTACTTC. The rearrangement uses TRBV15 and TRBJ2-5; 10 bases are a match to TRBD1. This CDR3 spans 17 amino acids. V shed 5 bases, J shed 5 bases, and the junction held 14 bases outside the gene matches. CDR1 LNHNV and CDR2 YYDKDF come from the germline V gene (reference sequence).

This sequence joins TRBV28 and TRBJ2-3; 8 nucleotides match TRBD2. The CDR3 totals 16 residues. V shed 5 bases, J shed 2 bases, and the junction held 9 bases outside the gene matches. The V gene's germline CDR1 is MDHEN and CDR2 SYDVKM. The CDR3 loop is CASSGVAGPLTDTQYF. The CDR3, as DNA: TGTGCCAGCAGTGGGGTAGCGGGACCCCTCACAGATACGCAGTATTTT.

The rearrangement links TRBV28 to TRBJ1-4, with D possibly TRBD1 on 6 matching bases. Trimming pared 5 bases from V and 8 bases from J, leaving 15 bases between. The CDR3 loop spans 14 amino acids. Looked up from germline, CDR1 is MDHEN and CDR2 is SYDVKM. CDR3 nucleotides: TGTGCCAGCAGTCCTACAGGGCGGGGGGAAAAACTGTTTTTT. It is translated as CASSPTGRGEKLFF.

The CDR3 nucleotides are TGCGCCAGCAGCTTGGGGGCAGTTTCCTACGAGCAGTACTTC. Translated, it gives CASSLGAVSYEQYF. This chain joins TRBV5-1 and TRBJ2-5; no reliable D call. The J call may be wrong; the DNA end is better matched by TRBJ2-7. Per the germline V gene, CDR1 is SGHRS and CDR2 is YFSETQ. The CDR3 totals 14 residues.

This clone was seen a single time. This sequence joins TRBV19 and TRBJ2-3; 9 bases align to TRBD2. CDR3 length: 17 amino acids. Trimming took 4 bases from V and 1 from J; bases not matched to a gene: 9. Germline-derived CDR1 and CDR2 are LNHDA and SQIVND (reference sequence). CDR3 in DNA: TGTGCCAGTAGTACCCGACTAGCGGTAGTCGGCACAGATACGCAGTATTTT. This codes for CASSTRLAVVGTDTQYF. Based on the CDR3 plus reference TRBV19 and TRBJ2-3, the full variable domain is DGGITQSPKYLFRKEGQNVTLSCEQNLNHDAMYWYRQDPGQGLRLIYYSQIVNDFQKGDIAEGYSVSREKKESFPLTVTSAQKNPTAFYLCASSTRLAVVGTDTQYFGPGTRLTVL.

The chain combines TRBV30 with TRBJ1-4; a possible D gene is TRBD1 (6 bases). V lost 0 bases, J lost 5 bases, and 13 bases lay in between. The germline gives CDR1 GTSNPN, CDR2 SVGIG (reference sequence). CDR3 length equals 15 residues. In nucleotides, the CDR3 is TGTGCCTGGAGTGTAGGTAACAGGGCGAATGAAAAACTGTTTTTT. This codes for CAWSVGNRANEKLFF. Full variable domain (missing parts from reference TRBV30 and TRBJ1-4): SQTIHQWPATLVQPVGSPLSLECTVEGTSNPNLYWYRQAAGRGLQLLFYSVGIGQISSEVPQNLSASRPQDRQFILSSKKLLLSDSGFYLCAWSVGNRANEKLFFGSGTQLSVL.